The rows below give T cell receptor beta chains drawn from one sample of a study of control samples from healthy donors and cancer patients. TCRdb's copy holds only in-frame clones and misses some; the assay was immunoSEQ multiplex PCR. The profile covers some 120,000 clones, with 70% to 90% appearing a single time and roughly 43% taken by the ten largest. The specimen sequenced was blood. These receptors all stem from a man between 50 and 59 years old in good health. CDR3s leave out the opening cysteine and the closing phenylalanine or tryptophan.

v_call: TRBV11-2; j_call: TRBJ1-2; cdr3_length: 14; cdr3_aa: ASSLDRQLSNYGYT
v_call: TRBV19; j_call: TRBJ2-3; cdr3_length: 15; cdr3_aa: ASSWTSGGLLTDTQY
v_call: TRBV6-1; j_call: TRBJ2-3; cdr3_length: 13; cdr3_aa: ASSELAGGPDTQY
v_call: TRBV5-4; j_call: TRBJ2-7; cdr3_length: 11; cdr3_aa: ASRIDSSNEQY
v_call: TRBV4-1; j_call: TRBJ2-3; cdr3_length: 16; cdr3_aa: ASSLTPWAGGNSDTQY
v_call: TRBV29-1; j_call: TRBJ2-3; cdr3_length: 10; cdr3_aa: SAQLQGDTQY
v_call: TRBV7-9; j_call: TRBJ2-5; cdr3_length: 11; cdr3_aa: ASTTGGRETQY
v_call: TRBV5-5; j_call: TRBJ1-1; cdr3_length: 12; cdr3_aa: ASSLSWGNTEAF
v_call: TRBV10-3; j_call: TRBJ2-7; cdr3_length: 9; cdr3_aa: AISGRRGQY
v_call: TRBV30; j_call: TRBJ2-2; cdr3_length: 11; cdr3_aa: ASGQGSTGELF
v_call: TRBV10-3; j_call: TRBJ2-5; cdr3_length: 14; cdr3_aa: AISEGGLGLQETQY
v_call: TRBV7-9; j_call: TRBJ1-1; cdr3_length: 13; cdr3_aa: ASSWGTGANTEAF
v_call: TRBV18; j_call: TRBJ2-2; cdr3_length: 14; cdr3_aa: ASSPPSRAGSGELF
v_call: TRBV2; j_call: TRBJ2-1; cdr3_length: 12; cdr3_aa: ASSLGGYYNEQF
v_call: TRBV11-2; j_call: TRBJ2-7; cdr3_length: 12; cdr3_aa: ASSLMGGPYEQY
v_call: TRBV5-1; j_call: TRBJ2-3; cdr3_length: 13; cdr3_aa: ASSSWGQNTDTQY
v_call: TRBV30; j_call: TRBJ1-4; cdr3_length: 12; cdr3_aa: AWSFRDRVEKLF